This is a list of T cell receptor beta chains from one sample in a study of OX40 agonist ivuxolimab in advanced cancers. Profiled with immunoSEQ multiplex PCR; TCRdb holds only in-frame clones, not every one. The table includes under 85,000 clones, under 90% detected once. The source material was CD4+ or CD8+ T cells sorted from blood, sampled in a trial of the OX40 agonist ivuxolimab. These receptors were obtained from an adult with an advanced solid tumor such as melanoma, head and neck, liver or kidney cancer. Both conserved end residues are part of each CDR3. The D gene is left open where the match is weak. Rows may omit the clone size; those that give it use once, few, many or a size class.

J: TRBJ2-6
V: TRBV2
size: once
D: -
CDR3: CASESGVGANVLTF
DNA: TGTGCCAGCGAATCAGGGGTCGGGGCCAACGTCCTGACTTTC

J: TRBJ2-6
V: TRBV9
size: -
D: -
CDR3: CASSVASLGANVLTF
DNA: TGTGCCAGCAGCGTAGCTAGTCTCGGGGCCAACGTCCTGACTTTC

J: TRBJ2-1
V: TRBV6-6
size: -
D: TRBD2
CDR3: CASSSGGAVEQFF
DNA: TGTGCCAGCAGCTCCGGGGGGGCAGTTGAGCAGTTCTTC

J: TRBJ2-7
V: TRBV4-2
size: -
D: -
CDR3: CASSQDKTQGTVAYEQYF
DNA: TGTGCCAGCAGCCAAGACAAAACACAGGGTACGGTCGCCTACGAGCAGTACTTC

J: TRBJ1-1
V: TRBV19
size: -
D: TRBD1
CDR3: CASSSGQGAFAEAFF
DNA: TGTGCCAGTAGTAGCGGACAGGGGGCTTTCGCTGAAGCTTTCTTT

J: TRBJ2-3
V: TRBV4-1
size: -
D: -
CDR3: CASSPRGRDGQDTQYF
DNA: TGCGCCAGCAGCCCCCGGGGAAGGGACGGACAAGATACGCAGTATTTT

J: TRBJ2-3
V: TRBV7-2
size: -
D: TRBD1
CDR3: CASRPGTATDTQYF
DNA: TGTGCCAGCAGGCCCGGGACAGCCACAGATACGCAGTATTTT

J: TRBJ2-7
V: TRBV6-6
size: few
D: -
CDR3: CASRNYEQYF
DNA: TGTGCCAGCAGGAACTACGAGCAGTACTTC

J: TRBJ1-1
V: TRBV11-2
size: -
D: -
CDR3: CASSSHMNTEAFF
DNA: TGTGCCAGCAGCTCTCACATGAACACTGAAGCTTTCTTT

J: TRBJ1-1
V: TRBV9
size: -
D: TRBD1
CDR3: CASSVIQGPRAEAFF
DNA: TGTGCCAGCAGCGTTATACAGGGGCCTAGGGCCGAAGCTTTCTTT

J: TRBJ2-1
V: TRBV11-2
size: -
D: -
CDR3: CASSLVGVEQFF
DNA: TGTGCCAGCAGCTTAGTAGGGGTCGAGCAGTTCTTC

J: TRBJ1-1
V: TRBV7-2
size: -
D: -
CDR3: CASTLLGTEAFF
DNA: TGTGCCAGCACCTTGCTGGGGACTGAAGCTTTCTTT

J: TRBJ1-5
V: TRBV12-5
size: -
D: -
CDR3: CASGLRLNQPQHF
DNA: TGTGCTAGTGGTTTACGGCTAAATCAGCCCCAGCATTTT

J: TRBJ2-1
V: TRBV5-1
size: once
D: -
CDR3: CASSLVQYSYNEQFF
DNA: TGCGCCAGCAGCTTGGTTCAGTACTCCTACAATGAGCAGTTCTTC

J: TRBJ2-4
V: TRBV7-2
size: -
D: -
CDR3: CASSFRTKNIQYF
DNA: TGTGCCAGCAGCTTTAGGACGAAAAACATTCAGTACTTC

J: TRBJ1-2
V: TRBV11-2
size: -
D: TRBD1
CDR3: CASSLGLTGGSHGYTF
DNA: TGTGCCAGCAGCTTAGGTCTGACAGGGGGTTCACATGGCTACACCTTC

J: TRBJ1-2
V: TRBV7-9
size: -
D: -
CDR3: CASSLGSSRTAYGYTF
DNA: TGTGCCAGCAGCTTAGGTAGTAGTAGGACAGCTTATGGCTACACCTTC

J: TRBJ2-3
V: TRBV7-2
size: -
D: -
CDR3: CASSLAVLDTQYF
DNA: TGTGCCAGCAGCTTAGCGGTTTTAGATACGCAGTATTTT

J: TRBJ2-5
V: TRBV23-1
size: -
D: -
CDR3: CASIRGAGTKETQYF
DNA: TGCGCCAGCATACGTGGGGCCGGGACAAAAGAGACCCAGTACTTC

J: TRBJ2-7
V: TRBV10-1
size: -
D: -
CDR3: CASSDSGTARSYEQYF
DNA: TGCGCCAGCAGTGATTCCGGGACTGCCCGCTCCTACGAGCAGTACTTC

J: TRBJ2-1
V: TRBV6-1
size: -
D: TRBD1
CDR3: CASSEWDRGRNEQFF
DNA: TGTGCCAGCAGTGAGTGGGACAGGGGCCGCAATGAGCAGTTCTTC

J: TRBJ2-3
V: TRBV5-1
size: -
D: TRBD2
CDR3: CASSSGTSGGAADTQYF
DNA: TGCGCCAGCAGCTCCGGGACTAGCGGGGGGGCAGCAGATACGCAGTATTTT

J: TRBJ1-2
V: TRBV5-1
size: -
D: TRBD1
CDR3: CASSSGQVASGYTF
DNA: TGCGCCAGCAGCTCGGGACAGGTCGCGAGTGGCTACACCTTC

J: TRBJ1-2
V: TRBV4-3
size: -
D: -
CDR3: CASSQDLVRVNYGYTF
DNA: TGCGCCAGCAGCCAAGATCTAGTCAGGGTGAACTATGGCTACACCTTC